What follows is one T cell receptor (beta chain) and its context. As yet, its antigen is unknown. This table comes from immunoSEQ multiplex PCR, and its TCRdb copy is limited to in-frame clones, with some not included. Here the sample spans approximately 85,000 clones, about 83% being singletons. Germline CDR1 and CDR2: SGDLS and YYNGEE. The V gene lost 3 bases and the J gene lost 0 bases, with 9 bases spanning the gap. The CDR3 has 15 residues. The data were taken from a study of identifying expanded T cells in peripheral blood. Study results and limitations: Differentially abundant clones: roughly 1.2 between replicates, 16.4 at about 13 days, over 18 at four.

The chain couples TRBV9 to TRBJ2-2; D gene ambiguous. The source of this sequence is a person between 18 and 75 years old in good health. The source material was blood. In DNA form, the CDR3 reads TGTGCCAGCAGCGCGGACCCTTCGAACACCGGGGAGCTGTTTTTT. This translates into CASSADPSNTGELFF.